This is a list of T cell receptor beta chains from one sample in a study of blood T cell repertoires in COVID-19. Generated by immunoSEQ multiplex PCR, the TCRdb table keeps only in-frame clones and is missing some. The sample lists roughly 250,000 clones, roughly 84% occurring once. The source material was peripheral blood. These receptors came from a person in their 70s with COVID-19, enrolled during active disease. Both conserved end residues are part of each CDR3. A D gene is named only where the DNA matches it firmly. Rows may omit the clone size; those that give it use once, few, many or a size class.

.	.	TRBJ1-5	TRBV12-3/TRBV12-4	TGTGCCAGCAGTCCAGGGAGCAATCAGCCCCAGCATTTT	CASSPGSNQPQHF
TRBD1	once	TRBJ1-5	TRBV10-3	TGTGCCATCAGGGGACAGGGGGCACAGCCCCAGCATTTT	CAIRGQGAQPQHF
.	.	TRBJ2-3	TRBV7-3	TGTGCCAGCAGCTCTAGGGCAACTAGCCTAGGGAATACGCAGTATTTT	CASSSRATSLGNTQYF
.	.	TRBJ1-4	TRBV27	TGTGCCAGCAGATCCTTCGACTCCTCCGGAGATGAAAAACTGTTTTTT	CASRSFDSSGDEKLFF
.	.	TRBJ2-3	TRBV19	TGTGCCAGTAGTTCCCGGGACATCAGCACAGATACGCAGTATTTT	CASSSRDISTDTQYF
.	.	TRBJ1-1	TRBV28	TGTGCCAGCAATGTACAGGGCGTAGAAGCTTTCTTT	CASNVQGVEAFF
.	once	TRBJ2-6	TRBV7-3	TGTGCCAGCAGCCCCCGTTCGGGGGCCAACGTCCTGACTTTC	CASSPRSGANVLTF
.	.	TRBJ2-7	TRBV20-1	TGCAGTGCTAGTAGACCTAGAGCGCCAAACTACGAGCAGTACTTC	CSASRPRAPNYEQYF
TRBD1	.	TRBJ2-7	TRBV7-2	TGTGCCAGCAGCTCCCGAGCAGGGGGCTTCGAGCAGTACTTC	CASSSRAGGFEQYF
TRBD2	.	TRBJ2-3	TRBV9	TGTGCCAGCAGCGCTAAGATAGCGGGAGCGCCTGCGGATACGCAGTATTTT	CASSAKIAGAPADTQYF
.	.	TRBJ2-4	TRBV15	TGTGCCACCAGCAGAGCAAAAGACACAAACATTCAGTACTTC	CATSRAKDTNIQYF
TRBD2	.	TRBJ2-5	TRBV15	TGTGCCACCAGCAGAAAAACTAGCGGGAGGGCCACGGTAGGCCAAGAGACCCAGTACTTC	CATSRKTSGRATVGQETQYF
.	once	TRBJ2-3	TRBV24-1	TGTGCCACCAGTGATGGGGGCGGAAATACGCAGTATTTT	CATSDGGGNTQYF
.	.	TRBJ2-7	TRBV2	TGTGCCAGCAGTGTAACGGGTTTTTACGAGCAGTACTTC	CASSVTGFYEQYF
.	.	TRBJ2-2	TRBV6-5	TGTGCGGGAGGTTTCGATTTAGCCGGGGAGCTGTTTTTT	CAGGFDLAGELFF
.	.	TRBJ2-7	TRBV6-2/TRBV6-3	TGTGCCAGCAGTCCGAACCTTAGGACTCTGAACGAGCAGTACTTC	CASSPNLRTLNEQYF
.	.	TRBJ2-7	TRBV5-1	TGCGCCAGCAGCTCCGCTTTGGGACACGGAGTTGGTTCCGAGCAGTACTTC	CASSSALGHGVGSEQYF
TRBD2	once	TRBJ2-2	TRBV3-1/TRBV3-2	TGTGCCAGCAGTCAGGGACTAGCGGGATATACCGGGGAGCTGTTTTTT	CASSQGLAGYTGELFF
.	.	TRBJ1-1	TRBV4-3	TGCGCCAGCAGCCGGGGGGTCAGTGAAGCTTTCTTT	CASSRGVSEAFF
.	.	TRBJ1-1	TRBV3-1/TRBV3-2	TGTGCCAGCAGCAACCAGGACAGGAACACTGAAGCTTTCTTT	CASSNQDRNTEAFF
.	.	TRBJ1-2	TRBV19	TGTGCCAGTAGTTTTTCCAGGGAAAACTATGGCTACACCTTC	CASSFSRENYGYTF
.	.	TRBJ2-5	TRBV7-7	TGTGCCAGCAGCTTCCCGGGACAAGAGACCCAGTACTTC	CASSFPGQETQYF
TRBD1	.	TRBJ1-2	TRBV30	TGTGCCTGGAGTACCGGACAGGGATATGGCTACACCTTC	CAWSTGQGYGYTF
TRBD2	few	TRBJ2-2	TRBV4-3	TGCGCCAGCAGCCAGGCGGGACTAGCGGGCGGGGAGCTGTTTTTT	CASSQAGLAGGELFF
TRBD1	.	TRBJ2-3	TRBV19	TGTGCCAGTAGTATGGGATTCCCGGGACAGGGGGCTACGCAGTATTTT	CASSMGFPGQGATQYF
.	.	TRBJ2-1	TRBV7-3	TGTGCCAGCAGCTCCGACACGTCAATCTACAATGAGCAGTTCTTC	CASSSDTSIYNEQFF
TRBD1	few	TRBJ1-2	TRBV9	TGTGCCAGCAGCGTAGAGGGGACAGGGTTATACGGCTACACCTTC	CASSVEGTGLYGYTF
TRBD2	.	TRBJ2-1	TRBV7-3	TGTGCCAGCAGCTTAACTAGCGGGGGTAATGAGCAGTTCTTC	CASSLTSGGNEQFF
.	.	TRBJ1-1	TRBV6-6	TGTGCCAGCATCACACGGGGCACTGAAGCTTTCTTT	CASITRGTEAFF
.	.	TRBJ2-2	TRBV4-3	TGCGCCAGCAGCCAGAACAGTCGCGGGGAGCTGTTTTTT	CASSQNSRGELFF
.	.	TRBJ1-4	TRBV27	TGTGCCAGCAGTCCACAGGGATTATTTAATGAAAAACTGTTTTTT	CASSPQGLFNEKLFF